The source of this T cell receptor (beta chain) is a study of control samples from healthy donors and cancer patients. The method was immunoSEQ multiplex PCR; TCRdb's version includes in-frame clones alone and lacks a portion of them. Of 85,000 to 120,000 clones in the sample, about 91% were seen once. Germline values: CDR1 MNHEY, CDR2 SVGEGT. Between the trimmed V and J ends, which lost 2 bases and 4 bases, there was a span of 14 bases. The CDR3 is 16 amino acids. The origin of this receptor is a young woman in good health. Source material: blood. J is TRBJ1-4 and V is TRBV6-2 or TRBV6-3; D ambiguous. Here the CDR3 reads CASSYRPPRGNEKLFF. CDR3 nucleotides: TGTGCCAGCAGTTACAGGCCTCCGCGGGGTAATGAAAAACTGTTTTTT.